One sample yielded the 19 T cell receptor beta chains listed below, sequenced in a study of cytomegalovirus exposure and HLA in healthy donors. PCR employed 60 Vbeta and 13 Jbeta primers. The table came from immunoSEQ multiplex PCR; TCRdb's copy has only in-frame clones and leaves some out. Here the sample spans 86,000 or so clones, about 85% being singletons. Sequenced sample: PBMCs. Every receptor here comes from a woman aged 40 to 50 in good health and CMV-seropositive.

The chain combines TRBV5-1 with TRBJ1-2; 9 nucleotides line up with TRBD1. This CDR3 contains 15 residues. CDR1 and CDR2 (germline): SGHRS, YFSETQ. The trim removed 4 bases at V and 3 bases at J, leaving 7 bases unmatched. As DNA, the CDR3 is TGCGCCAGCAGCCCCGGGACAGGGTTCGACTATGGCTACACCTTC. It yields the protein CASSPGTGFDYGYTF.

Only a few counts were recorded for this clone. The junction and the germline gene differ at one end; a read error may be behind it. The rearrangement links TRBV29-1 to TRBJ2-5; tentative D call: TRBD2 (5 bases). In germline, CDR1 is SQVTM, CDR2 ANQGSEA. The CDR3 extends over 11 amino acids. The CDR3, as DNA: TGCAGCGTTGGTCCCTGGGAGACCGAGTACTTC. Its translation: CSVGPWETEYF.

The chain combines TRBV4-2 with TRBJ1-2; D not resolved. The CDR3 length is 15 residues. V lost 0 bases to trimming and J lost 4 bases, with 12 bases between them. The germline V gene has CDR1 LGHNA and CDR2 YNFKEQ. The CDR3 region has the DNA TGTGCCAGCAGCCAAGATTCATCCAGATCCTATGGCTACACCTTC. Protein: CASSQDSSRSYGYTF.

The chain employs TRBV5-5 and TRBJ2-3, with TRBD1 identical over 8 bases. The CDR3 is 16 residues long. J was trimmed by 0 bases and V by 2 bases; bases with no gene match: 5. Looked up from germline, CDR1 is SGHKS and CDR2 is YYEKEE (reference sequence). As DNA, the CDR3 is TGTGCCAGCAGCTTTAACAGGGGGTCCAGCACAGATACGCAGTATTTT. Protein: CASSFNRGSSTDTQYF.

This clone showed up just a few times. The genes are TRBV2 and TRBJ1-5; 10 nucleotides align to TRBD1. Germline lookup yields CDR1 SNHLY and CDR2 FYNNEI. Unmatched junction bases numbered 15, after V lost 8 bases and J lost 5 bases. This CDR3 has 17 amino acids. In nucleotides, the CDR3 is TGTGCCAGCGGAATTCGAGGGACAGGGGATGAAGATCAGCCCCAGCATTTT. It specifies CASGIRGTGDEDQPQHF.

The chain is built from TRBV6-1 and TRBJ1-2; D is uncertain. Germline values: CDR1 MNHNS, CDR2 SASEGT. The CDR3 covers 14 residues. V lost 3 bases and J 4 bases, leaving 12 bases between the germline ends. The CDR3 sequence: CASSDTIGSYGYTF. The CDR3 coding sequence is TGTGCCAGCAGTGACACGATCGGGTCCTATGGCTACACCTTC.

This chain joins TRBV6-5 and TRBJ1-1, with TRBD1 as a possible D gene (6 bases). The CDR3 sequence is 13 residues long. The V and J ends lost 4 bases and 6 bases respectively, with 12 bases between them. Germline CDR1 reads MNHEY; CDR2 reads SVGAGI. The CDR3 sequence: CASSFHRVSEAFF. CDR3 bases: TGTGCCAGCAGTTTTCACAGGGTTTCTGAAGCTTTCTTT.

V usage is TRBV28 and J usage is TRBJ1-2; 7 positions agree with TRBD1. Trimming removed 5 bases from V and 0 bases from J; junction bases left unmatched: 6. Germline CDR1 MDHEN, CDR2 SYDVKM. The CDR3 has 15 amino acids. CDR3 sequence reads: CASSGQDRSNYGYTF. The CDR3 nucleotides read TGTGCCAGCAGTGGACAGGACAGATCTAACTATGGCTACACCTTC.

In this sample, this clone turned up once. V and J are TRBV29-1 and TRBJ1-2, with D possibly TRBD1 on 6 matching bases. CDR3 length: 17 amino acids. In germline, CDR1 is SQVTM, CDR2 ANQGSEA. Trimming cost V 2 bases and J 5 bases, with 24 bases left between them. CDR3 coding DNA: TGCAGCGTTGAAAAGTTTGGAGCGGGGGCGCGGGGGTATGGCTACACCTTC. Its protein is CSVEKFGAGARGYGYTF. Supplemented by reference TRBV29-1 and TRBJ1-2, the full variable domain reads SAVISQKPSRDICQRGTSLTIQCQVDSQVTMMFWYRQQPGQSLTLIATANQGSEATYESGFVIDKFPISRPNLTFSTLTVSNMSPEDSSIYLCSVEKFGAGARGYGYTFGSGTRLTVV.

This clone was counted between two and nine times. CDR3 sequence reads: CASSSSGGRDTQYF. In nucleotides, the CDR3 is TGTGCCAGCAGTTCTAGCGGGGGCAGGGATACGCAGTATTTT. J is TRBJ2-3 and V is TRBV2; 10 bases are a match to TRBD2. Germline V gene sequence: CDR1 SNHLY, CDR2 FYNNEI. The V gene end was trimmed by 5 bases and the J gene end by 6 bases; junction bases not matched to a gene: 5. The CDR3 extends over 14 amino acids.

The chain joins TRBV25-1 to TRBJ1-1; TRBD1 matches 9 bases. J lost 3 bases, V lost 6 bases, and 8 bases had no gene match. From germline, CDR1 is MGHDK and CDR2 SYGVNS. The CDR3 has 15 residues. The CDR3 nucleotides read TGTGCCAGCAGCACTTTTGGACAGGGGTACACTGAAGCTTTCTTT. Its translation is CASSTFGQGYTEAFF.

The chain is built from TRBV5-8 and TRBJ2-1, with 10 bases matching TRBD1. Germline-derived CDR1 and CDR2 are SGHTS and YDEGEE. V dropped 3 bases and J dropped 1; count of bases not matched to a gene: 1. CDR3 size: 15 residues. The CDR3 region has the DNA TGTGCCAGCAGCTGGGACAGGGGATCCTACAATGAGCAGTTCTTC. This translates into CASSWDRGSYNEQFF.

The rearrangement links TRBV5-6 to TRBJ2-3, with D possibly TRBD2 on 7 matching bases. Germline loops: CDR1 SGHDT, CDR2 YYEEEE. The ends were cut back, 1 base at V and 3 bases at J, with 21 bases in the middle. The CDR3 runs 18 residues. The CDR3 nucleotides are TGTGCCAGCAGCTTGTGGGGGGCTAGCGCGGGGGCGACAGATACGCAGTATTTT. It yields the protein CASSLWGASAGATDTQYF.

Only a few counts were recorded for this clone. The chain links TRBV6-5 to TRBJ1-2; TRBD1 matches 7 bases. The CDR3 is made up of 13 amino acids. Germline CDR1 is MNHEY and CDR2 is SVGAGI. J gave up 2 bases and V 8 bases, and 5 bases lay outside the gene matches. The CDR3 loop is CASQGVNNYGYTF. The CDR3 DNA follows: TGTGCCAGCCAGGGGGTCAACAACTATGGCTACACCTTC.

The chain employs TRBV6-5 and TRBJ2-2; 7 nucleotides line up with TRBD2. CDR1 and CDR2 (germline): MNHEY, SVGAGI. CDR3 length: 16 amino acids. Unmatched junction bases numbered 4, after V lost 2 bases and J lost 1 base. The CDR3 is CASSYVGGENTGELFF. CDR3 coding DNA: TGTGCCAGCAGTTACGTGGGGGGGGAGAACACCGGGGAGCTGTTTTTT.

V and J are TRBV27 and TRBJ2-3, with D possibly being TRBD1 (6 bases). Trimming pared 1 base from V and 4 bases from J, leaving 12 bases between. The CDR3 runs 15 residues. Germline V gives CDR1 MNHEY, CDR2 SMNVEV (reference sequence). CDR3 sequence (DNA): TGTGCCAGCAGTTTATATGGGGGCGCCGCAGATACGCAGTATTTT. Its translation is CASSLYGGAADTQYF.

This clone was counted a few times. CDR3: CASTLYPGRDRGSTDTQYF. The CDR3 nucleotides are TGTGCCAGTACCCTTTATCCAGGTCGCGACAGGGGAAGCACAGATACGCAGTATTTT. The V gene is TRBV19, the J gene TRBJ2-3, with 8 nucleotides matching TRBD1. Germline lookup yields CDR1 LNHDA and CDR2 SQIVND (reference sequence). The length of the CDR3 is 19 residues. J gave up 0 bases and V 7 bases, and 18 bases lay outside the gene matches.

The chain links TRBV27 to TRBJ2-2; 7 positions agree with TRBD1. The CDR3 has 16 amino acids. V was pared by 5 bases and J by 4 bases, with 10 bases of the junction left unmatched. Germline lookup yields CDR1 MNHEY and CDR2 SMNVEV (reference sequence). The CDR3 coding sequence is TGTGCCAGCAGTGTCCGCTCCGGGACAGTCACCGGGGAGCTGTTTTTT. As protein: CASSVRSGTVTGELFF.

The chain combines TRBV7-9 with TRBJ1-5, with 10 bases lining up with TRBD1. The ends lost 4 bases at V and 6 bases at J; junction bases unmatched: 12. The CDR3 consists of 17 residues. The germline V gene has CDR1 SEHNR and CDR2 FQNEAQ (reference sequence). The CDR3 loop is CASSYELGTGDIQPQHF. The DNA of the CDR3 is TGTGCCAGCAGCTACGAGTTGGGGACAGGGGACATTCAGCCCCAGCATTTT.